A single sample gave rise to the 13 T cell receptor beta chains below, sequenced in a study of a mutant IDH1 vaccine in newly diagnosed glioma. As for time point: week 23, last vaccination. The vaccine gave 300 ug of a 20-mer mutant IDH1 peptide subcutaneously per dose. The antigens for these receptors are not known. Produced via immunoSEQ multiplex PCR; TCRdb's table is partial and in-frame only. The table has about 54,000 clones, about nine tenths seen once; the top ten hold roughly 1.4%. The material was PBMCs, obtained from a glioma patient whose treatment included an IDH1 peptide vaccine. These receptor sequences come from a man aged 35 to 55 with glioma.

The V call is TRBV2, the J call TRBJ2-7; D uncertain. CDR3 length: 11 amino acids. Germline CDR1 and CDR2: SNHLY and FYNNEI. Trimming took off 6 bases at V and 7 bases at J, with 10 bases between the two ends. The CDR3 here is CASRRVEEQYF. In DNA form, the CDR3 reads TGTGCCAGCAGGCGTGTGGAAGAGCAGTACTTC.

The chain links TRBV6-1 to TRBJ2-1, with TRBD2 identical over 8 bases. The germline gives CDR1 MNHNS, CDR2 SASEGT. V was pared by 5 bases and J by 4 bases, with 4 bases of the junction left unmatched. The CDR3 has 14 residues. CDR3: CASSTGGVYNEQFF. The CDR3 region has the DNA TGTGCCAGCAGTACGGGAGGGGTGTACAATGAGCAGTTCTTC.

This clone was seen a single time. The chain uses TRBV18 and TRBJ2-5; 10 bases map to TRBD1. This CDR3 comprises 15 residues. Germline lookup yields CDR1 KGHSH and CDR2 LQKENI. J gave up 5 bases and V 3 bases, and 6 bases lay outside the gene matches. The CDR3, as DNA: TGTGCCAGCTCACCCGCGACAGGGGGCGTCGAGACCCAGTACTTC. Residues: CASSPATGGVETQYF. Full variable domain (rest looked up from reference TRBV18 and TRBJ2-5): NAGVMQNPRHLVRRRGQEARLRCSPMKGHSHVYWYRQLPEEGLKFMVYLQKENIIDESGMPKERFSAEFPKEGPSILRIQQVVRGDSAAYFCASSPATGGVETQYFGPGTRLLVL.

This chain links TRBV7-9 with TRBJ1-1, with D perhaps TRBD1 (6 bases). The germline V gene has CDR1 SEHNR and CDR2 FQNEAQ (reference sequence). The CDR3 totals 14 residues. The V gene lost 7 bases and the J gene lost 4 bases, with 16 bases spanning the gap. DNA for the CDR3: TGTGCCAGCATCAAGACAGGCCTGGCCACTGAAGCTTTCTTT. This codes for CASIKTGLATEAFF.

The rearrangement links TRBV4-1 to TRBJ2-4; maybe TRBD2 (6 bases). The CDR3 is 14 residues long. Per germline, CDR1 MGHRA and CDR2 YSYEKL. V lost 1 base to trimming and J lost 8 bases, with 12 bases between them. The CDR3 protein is CASSQGEDRDIQYF. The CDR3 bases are TGCGCCAGCAGCCAAGGGGAGGACCGGGACATTCAGTACTTC.

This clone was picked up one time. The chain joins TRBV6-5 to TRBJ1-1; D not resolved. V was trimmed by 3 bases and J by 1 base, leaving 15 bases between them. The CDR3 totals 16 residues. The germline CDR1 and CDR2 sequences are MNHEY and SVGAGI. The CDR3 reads CASSYSGFLQNTEAFF. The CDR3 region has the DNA TGTGCCAGCAGTTATTCGGGCTTCCTCCAGAACACTGAAGCTTTCTTT.

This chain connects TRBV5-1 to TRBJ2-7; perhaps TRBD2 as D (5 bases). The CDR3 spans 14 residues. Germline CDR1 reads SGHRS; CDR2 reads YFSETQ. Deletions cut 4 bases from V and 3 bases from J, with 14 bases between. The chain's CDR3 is CASSRGTENYEQYF. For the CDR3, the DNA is TGCGCCAGCAGCCGGGGTACGGAGAACTACGAGCAGTACTTC. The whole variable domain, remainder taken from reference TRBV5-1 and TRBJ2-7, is KAGVTQTPRYLIKTRGQQVTLSCSPISGHRSVSWYQQTPGQGLQFLFEYFSETQRNKGNFPGRFSGRQFSNSRSEMNVSTLELGDSALYLCASSRGTENYEQYFGPGTRLTVT.

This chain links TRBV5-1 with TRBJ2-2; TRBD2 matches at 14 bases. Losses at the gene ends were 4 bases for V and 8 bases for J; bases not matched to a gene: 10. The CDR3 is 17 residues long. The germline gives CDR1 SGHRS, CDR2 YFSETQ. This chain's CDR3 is CASSDVERLAGGGELFF. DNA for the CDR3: TGCGCCAGCAGCGACGTTGAACGACTAGCGGGAGGGGGGGAGCTGTTTTTT.

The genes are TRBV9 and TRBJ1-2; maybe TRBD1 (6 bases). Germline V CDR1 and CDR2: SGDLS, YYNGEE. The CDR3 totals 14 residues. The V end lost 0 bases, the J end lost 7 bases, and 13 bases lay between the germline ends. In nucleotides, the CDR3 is TGTGCCAGCAGCGTAGAGCCAACCAGGGGTGGCTACACCTTC. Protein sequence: CASSVEPTRGGYTF.

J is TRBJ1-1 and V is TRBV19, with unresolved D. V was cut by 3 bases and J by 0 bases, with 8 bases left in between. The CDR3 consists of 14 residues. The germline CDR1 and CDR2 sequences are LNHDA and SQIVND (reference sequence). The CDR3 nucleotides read TGTGCCAGTAGTATTTTCAGCATGAACACTGAAGCTTTCTTT. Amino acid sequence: CASSIFSMNTEAFF.

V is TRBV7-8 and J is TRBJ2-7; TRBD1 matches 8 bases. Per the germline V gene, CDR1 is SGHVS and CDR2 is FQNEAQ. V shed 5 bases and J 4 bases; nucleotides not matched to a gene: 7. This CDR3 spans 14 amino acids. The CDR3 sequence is CASSAGQGGYEQYF. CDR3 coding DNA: TGTGCCAGCAGCGCTGGACAGGGAGGATACGAGCAGTACTTC.

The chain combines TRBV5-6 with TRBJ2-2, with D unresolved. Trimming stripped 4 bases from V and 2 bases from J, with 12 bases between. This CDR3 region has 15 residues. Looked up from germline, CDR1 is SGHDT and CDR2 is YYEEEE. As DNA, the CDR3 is TGTGCCAGCAGCACATTGGGTCCTAACACCGGGGAGCTGTTTTTT. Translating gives CASSTLGPNTGELFF.

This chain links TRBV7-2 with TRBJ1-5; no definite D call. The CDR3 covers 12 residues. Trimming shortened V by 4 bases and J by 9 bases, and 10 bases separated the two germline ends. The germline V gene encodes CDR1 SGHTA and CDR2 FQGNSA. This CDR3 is CASSSSSGPQHF. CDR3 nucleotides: TGTGCCAGCAGCTCGAGCTCAGGGCCCCAGCATTTT.